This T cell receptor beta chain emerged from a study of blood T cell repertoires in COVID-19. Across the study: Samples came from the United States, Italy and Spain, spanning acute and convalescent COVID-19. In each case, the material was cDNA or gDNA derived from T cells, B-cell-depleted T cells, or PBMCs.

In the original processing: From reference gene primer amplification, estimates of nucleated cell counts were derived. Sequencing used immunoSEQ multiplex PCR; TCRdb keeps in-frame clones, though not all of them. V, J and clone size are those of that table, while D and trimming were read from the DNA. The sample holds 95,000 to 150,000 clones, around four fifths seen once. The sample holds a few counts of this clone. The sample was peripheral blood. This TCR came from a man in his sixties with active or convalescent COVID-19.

CDR3 in amino acids: CASSSGSGDQPQHF. In DNA form, the CDR3 reads TGTGCCAGCAGTTCAGGGTCTGGAGATCAGCCCCAGCATTTT. This rearrangement joins TRBV2 to TRBJ1-5; tentative D call: TRBD1 (5 bases). The CDR3 is made up of 14 amino acids. Trimming pared 5 bases from V and 5 bases from J, leaving 13 bases between. Germline CDR1 and CDR2: SNHLY and FYNNEI.